This TCR beta chain originates from a study of brain T cells in children with intractable seizures. Study outcomes and limitations: Clones missing pre-surgery may reflect undersampling of that blood sample. Only CDR3 sequence similarity suggested viral specificity, without known HCMV serostatus.

Profiling relied on immunoSEQ multiplex PCR, and the TCRdb table lists in-frame clones only, not all of them. The table records 65,000 to 85,000 clones, 85% to 95% of them present only once. As for this clone: Its specificity is unknown.

CDR3 length equals 12 residues. Germline V CDR1 and CDR2: SQVTM, ANQGSEA. V was pared by 7 bases and J by 5 bases, with 14 bases between. Sequencing was limited to surgery cases with top T cell transcript signatures in brain tissue. Before surgery, patients took at least one anti-epileptic drug. Sequenced material: peripheral blood, taken at surgery. The sequence derives from a boy in the first two years of life with tuberous sclerosis and intractable seizures. The chain joins TRBV29-1 to TRBJ2-5, with D unclear. The CDR3, as DNA: TGCAGCGGAGGTAGGGTCGGGGAGACCCAGTACTTC. This codes for CSGGRVGETQYF.